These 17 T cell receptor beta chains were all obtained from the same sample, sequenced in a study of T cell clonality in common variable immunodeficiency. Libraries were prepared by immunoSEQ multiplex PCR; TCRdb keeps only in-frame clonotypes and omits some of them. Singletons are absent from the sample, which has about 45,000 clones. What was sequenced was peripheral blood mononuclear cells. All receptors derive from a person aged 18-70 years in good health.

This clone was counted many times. Incomplete CDR3 DNA: TGCGCCAGCAGCTACGAACAGGATTCACCC. This gives the protein CASSYEQDSP. The whole CDR3 sequence reads CASSYEQDSPLHF. The V and J genes are TRBV5-1 and TRBJ1-6; D may be TRBD1 (5 bases). The read terminates 3 residues before the CDR3 end, so the remaining end is supplied by the germline J gene. CDR3 length equals 13 residues. Looked up from germline, CDR1 is SGHRS and CDR2 is YFSETQ. V was pared by 3 bases and J by 8 bases, with 9 bases between.

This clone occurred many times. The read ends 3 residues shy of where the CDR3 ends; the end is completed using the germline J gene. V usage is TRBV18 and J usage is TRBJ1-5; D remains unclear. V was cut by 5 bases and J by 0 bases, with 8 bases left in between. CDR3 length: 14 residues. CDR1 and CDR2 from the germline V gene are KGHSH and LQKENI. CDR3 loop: CASSGQDSNQPQHF. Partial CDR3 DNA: TGTGCCAGCTCAGGGCAGGATAGCAATCAGCCC.

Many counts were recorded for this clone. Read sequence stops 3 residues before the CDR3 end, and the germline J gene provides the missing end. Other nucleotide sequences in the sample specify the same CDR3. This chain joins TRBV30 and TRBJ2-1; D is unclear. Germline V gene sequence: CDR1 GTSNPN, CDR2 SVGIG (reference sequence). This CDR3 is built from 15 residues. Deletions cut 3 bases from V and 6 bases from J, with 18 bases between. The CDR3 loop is CAWRPGFFGGNEQFF. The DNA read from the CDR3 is TGTGCCTGGAGACCCGGTTTTTTTGGCGGCAATGAG.

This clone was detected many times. Partial CDR3 DNA: TGTGCCAGCAGTCTTCAAGAGACC. It yields the protein CASSLQET. In full, the CDR3 reads CASSLQETQYF. V and J are TRBV3-1 (or the pseudogene TRBV3-2) and TRBJ2-5; unclear D gene. Read data end 3 residues before the CDR3 end; the end is taken from the germline J gene. Germline V gene lookup returns CDR1 LGHDT and CDR2 YNNKEL (reference sequence). The CDR3 is made up of 11 amino acids. V gave up 6 bases and J gave up 2 bases, with 4 bases separating them.

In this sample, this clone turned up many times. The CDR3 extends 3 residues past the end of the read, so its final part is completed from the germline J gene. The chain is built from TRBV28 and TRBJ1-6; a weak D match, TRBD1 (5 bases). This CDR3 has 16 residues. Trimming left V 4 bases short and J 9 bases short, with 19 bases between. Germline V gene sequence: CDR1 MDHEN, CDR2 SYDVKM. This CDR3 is CASSSANKGNSSPLHF. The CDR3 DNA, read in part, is TGTGCCAGCAGTTCAGCCAATAAGGGGAATAGTTCACCC.

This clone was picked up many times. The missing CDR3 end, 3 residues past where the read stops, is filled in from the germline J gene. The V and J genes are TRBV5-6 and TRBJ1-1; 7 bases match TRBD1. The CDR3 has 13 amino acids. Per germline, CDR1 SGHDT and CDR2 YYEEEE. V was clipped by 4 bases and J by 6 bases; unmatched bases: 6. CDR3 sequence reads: CASSPRTGPEAFF. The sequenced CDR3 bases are TGTGCCAGCAGCCCAAGGACAGGACCTGAA.

CDR3 protein: CASNAGLAGGETQYF. The CDR3 DNA, read in part, is TGTGCCAGCAACGCGGGACTAGCGGGAGGGGAGACC. V and J are TRBV5-6 and TRBJ2-5; TRBD2 agrees at 16 bases. The observed sequence ends 3 residues before the CDR3 terminus, with the missing tail filled in from the germline J gene. V shed 6 bases and J 5 bases; nucleotides not matched to a gene: 4. Germline V gene lookup returns CDR1 SGHDT and CDR2 YYEEEE. The CDR3 has 15 amino acids. The full variable domain, its missing parts supplied by reference TRBV5-6 and TRBJ2-5, is DAGVTQSPTHLIKTRGQQVTLRCSPKSGHDTVSWYQQALGQGPQFIFQYYEEEERQRGNFPDRFSGHQFPNYSSELNVNALLLGDSALYLCASNAGLAGGETQYFGPGTRLLVL.

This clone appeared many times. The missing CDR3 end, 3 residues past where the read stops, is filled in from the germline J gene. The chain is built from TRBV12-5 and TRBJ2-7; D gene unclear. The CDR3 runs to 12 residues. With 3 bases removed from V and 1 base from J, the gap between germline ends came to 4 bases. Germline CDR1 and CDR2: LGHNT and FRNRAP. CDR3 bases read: TGTGCTAGTGGTTTCGTGTCCTACGAG. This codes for CASGFVSYE. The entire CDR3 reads CASGFVSYEQYF. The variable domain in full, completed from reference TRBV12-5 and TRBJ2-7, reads DARVTQTPRHKVTEMGQEVTMRCQPILGHNTVFWYRQTMMQGLELLAYFRNRAPLDDSGMPKDRFSAEMPDATLATLKIQPSEPRDSAVYFCASGFVSYEQYFGPGTRLTVT.

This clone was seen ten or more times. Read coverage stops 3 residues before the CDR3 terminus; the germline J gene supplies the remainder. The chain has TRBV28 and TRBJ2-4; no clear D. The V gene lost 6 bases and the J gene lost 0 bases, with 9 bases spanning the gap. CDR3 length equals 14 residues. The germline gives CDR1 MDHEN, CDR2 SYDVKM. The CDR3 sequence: CASSQKLAKNIQYF. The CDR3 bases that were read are TGTGCCAGCAGCCAAAAACTAGCCAAAAACATT.

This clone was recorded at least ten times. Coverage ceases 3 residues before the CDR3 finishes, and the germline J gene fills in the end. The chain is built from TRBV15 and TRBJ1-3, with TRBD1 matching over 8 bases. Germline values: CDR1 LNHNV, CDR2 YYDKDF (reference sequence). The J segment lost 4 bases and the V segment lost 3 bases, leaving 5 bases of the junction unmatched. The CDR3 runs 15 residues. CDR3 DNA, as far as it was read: TGTGCCACCAGCAGGGACAGGGATCCCGGAAACACC. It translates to CATSRDRDPGNT. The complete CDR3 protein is CATSRDRDPGNTIYF.

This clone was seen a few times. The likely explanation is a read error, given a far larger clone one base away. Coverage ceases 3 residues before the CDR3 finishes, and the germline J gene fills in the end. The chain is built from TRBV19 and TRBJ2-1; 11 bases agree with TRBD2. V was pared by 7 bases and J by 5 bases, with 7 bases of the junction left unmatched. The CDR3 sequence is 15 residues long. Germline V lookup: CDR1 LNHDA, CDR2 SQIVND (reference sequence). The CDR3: CASTPGTSGHNEQFF. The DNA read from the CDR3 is TGTGCCAGTACCCCCGGGACTAGCGGCCACAATGAG.

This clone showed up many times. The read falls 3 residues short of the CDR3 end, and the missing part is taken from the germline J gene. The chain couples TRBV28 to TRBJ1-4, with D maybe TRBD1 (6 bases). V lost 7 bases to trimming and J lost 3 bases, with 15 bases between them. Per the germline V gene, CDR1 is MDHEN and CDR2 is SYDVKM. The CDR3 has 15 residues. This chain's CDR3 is CASTPRGGSNEKLFF. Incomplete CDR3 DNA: TGTGCCAGCACTCCTCGCGGGGGCTCTAATGAAAAA.

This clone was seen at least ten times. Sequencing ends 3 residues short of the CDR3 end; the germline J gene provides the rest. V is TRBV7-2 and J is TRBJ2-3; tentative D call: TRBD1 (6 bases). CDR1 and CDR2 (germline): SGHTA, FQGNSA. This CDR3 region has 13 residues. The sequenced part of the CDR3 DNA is TGTGCCAGCAGCCGCCGGACAGTCGACACG. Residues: CASSRRTVDT. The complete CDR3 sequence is CASSRRTVDTQYF.

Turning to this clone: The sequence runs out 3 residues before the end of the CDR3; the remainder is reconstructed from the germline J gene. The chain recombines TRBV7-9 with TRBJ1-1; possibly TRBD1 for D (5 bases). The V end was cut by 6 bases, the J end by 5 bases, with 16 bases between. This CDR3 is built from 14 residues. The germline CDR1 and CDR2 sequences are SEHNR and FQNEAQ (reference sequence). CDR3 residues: CASSPREGVTEAFF. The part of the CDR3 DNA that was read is TGTGCCAGCAGTCCACGGGAAGGGGTTACTGAA.

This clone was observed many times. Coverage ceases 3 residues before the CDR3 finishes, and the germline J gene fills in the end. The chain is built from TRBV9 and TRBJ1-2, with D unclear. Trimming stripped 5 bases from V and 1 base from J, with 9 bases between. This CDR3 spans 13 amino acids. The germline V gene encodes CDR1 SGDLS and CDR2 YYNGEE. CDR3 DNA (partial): TGTGCCAGCAGTCGAGAGGGTAACTATGGC. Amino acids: CASSREGNYG. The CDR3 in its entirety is CASSREGNYGYTF.

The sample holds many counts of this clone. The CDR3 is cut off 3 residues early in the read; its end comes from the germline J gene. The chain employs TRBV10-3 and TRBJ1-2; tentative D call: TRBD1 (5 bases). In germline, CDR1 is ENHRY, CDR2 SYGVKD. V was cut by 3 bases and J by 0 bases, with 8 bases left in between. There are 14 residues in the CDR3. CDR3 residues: CAISDYRPNYGYTF. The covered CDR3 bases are TGTGCCATCAGTGATTACAGGCCTAACTATGGC.

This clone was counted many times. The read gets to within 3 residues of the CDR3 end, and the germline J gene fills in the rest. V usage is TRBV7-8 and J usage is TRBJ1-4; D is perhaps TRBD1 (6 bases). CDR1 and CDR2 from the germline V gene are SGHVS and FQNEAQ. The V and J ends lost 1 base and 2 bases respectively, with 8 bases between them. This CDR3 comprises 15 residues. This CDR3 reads CASSLDGGTNEKLFF. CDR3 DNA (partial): TGTGCCAGCAGCTTAGATGGGGGCACTAATGAAAAA.